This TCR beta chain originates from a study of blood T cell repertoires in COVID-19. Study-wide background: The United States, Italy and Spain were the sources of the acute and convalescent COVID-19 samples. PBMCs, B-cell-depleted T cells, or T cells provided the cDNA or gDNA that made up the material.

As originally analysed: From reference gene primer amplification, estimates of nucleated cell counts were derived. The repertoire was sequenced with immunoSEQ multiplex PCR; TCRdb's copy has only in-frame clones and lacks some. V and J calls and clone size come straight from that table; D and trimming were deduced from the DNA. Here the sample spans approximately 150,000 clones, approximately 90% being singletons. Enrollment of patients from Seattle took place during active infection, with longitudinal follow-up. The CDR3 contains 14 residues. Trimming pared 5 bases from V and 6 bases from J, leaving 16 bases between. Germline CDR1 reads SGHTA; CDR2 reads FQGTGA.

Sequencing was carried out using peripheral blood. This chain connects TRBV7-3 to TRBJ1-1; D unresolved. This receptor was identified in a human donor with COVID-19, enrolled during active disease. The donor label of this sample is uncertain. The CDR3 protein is CASSLNQGSPEAFF. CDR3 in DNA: TGTGCCAGCAGCCTTAATCAAGGGAGCCCTGAAGCTTTCTTT.